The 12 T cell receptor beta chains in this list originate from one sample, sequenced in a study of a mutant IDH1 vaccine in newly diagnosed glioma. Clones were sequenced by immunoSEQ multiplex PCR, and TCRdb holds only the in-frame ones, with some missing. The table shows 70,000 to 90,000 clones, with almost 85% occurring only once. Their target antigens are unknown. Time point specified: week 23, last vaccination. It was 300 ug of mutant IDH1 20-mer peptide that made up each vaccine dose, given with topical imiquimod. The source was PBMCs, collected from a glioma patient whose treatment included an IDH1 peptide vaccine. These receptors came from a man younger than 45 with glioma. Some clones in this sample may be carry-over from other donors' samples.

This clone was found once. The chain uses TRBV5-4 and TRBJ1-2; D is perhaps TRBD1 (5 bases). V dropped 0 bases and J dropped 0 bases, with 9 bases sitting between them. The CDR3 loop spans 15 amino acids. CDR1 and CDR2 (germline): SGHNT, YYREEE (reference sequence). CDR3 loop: CASSLDRLANYGYTF. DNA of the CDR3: TGTGCCAGCAGCTTGGACAGGCTGGCTAACTATGGCTACACCTTC.

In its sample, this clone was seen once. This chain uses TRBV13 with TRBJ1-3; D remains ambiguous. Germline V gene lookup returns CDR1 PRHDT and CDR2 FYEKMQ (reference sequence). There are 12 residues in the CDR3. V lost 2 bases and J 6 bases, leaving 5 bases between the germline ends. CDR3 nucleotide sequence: TGTGCCAGCAGCTTACAGGAAAACACCATATATTTT. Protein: CASSLQENTIYF.

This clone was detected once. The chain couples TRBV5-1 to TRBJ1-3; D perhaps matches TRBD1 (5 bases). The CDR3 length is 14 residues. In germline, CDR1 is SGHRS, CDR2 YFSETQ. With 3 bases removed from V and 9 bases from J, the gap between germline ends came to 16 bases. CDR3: CASSSGHQEATIYF. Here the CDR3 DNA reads TGCGCCAGCAGCTCCGGACATCAGGAAGCCACCATATATTTT.

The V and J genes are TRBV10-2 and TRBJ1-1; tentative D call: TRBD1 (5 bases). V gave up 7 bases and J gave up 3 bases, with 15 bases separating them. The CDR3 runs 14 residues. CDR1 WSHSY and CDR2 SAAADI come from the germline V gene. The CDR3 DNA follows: TGCGCCAGCATCTCAACCGGGGGAGACACTGAAGCTTTCTTT. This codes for CASISTGGDTEAFF.

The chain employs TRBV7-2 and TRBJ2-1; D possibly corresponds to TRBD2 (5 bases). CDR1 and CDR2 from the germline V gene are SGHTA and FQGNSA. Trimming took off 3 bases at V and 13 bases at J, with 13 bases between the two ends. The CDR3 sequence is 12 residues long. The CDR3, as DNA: TGTGCCAGCAGCTTTAGCCGGGATCTTCAGTTCTTC. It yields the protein CASSFSRDLQFF.

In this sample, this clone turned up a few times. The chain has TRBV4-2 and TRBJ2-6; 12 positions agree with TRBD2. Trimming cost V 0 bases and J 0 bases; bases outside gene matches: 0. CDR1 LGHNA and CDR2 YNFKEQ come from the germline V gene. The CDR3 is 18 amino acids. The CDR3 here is CASSQEGLAGSGANVLTF. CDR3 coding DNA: TGTGCCAGCAGCCAAGAGGGACTAGCGGGCTCTGGGGCCAACGTCCTGACTTTC.

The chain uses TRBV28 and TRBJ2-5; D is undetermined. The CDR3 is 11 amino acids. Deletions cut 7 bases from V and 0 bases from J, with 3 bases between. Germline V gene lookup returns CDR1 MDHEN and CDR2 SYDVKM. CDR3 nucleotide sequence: TGTGCCAGCACCGACCAAGAGACCCAGTACTTC. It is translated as CASTDQETQYF.

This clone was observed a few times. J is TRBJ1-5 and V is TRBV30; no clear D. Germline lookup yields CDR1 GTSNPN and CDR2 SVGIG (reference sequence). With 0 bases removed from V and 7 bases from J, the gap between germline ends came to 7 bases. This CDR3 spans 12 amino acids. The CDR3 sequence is CAWSVGYQPQHF. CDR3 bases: TGTGCCTGGAGTGTAGGCTACCAGCCCCAGCATTTT. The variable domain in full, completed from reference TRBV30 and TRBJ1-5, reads SQTIHQWPATLVQPVGSPLSLECTVEGTSNPNLYWYRQAAGRGLQLLFYSVGIGQISSEVPQNLSASRPQDRQFILSSKKLLLSDSGFYLCAWSVGYQPQHFGDGTRLSIL.

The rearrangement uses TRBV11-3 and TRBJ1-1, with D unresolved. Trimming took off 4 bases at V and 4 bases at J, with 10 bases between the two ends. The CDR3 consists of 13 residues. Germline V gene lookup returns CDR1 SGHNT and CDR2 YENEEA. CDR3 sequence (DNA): TGTGCCAGCAGCTCCTCCCGGGGCACTGAAGCTTTCTTT. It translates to CASSSSRGTEAFF.

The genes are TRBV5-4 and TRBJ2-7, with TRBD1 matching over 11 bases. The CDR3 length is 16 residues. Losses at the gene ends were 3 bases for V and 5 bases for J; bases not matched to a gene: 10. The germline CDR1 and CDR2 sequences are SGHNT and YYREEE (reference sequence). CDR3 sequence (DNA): TGTGCCAGCAGCTCACCTCCCGGACAGGGGGCAGACGAGCAGTACTTC. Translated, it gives CASSSPPGQGADEQYF.

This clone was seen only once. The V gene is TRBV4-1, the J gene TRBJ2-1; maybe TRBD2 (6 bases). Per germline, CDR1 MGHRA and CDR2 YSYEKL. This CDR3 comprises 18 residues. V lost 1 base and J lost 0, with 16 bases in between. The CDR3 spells CASSQGVGGTPSYNEQFF. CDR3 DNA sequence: TGCGCCAGCAGCCAAGGGGTGGGCGGGACTCCCTCCTACAATGAGCAGTTCTTC.

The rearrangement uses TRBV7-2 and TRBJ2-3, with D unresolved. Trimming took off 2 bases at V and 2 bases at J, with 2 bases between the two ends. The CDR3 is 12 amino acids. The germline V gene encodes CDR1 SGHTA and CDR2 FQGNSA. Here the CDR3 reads CASSLYTDTQYF. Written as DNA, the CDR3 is TGTGCCAGCAGCTTATACACAGATACGCAGTATTTT.